This T cell receptor beta chain was observed in a study of breast tumors, draining lymph nodes, adjacent tissues. Notes on the study in general: Tumor T cell lymph node origin was a supported hypothesis, not proven.

Germline V gene sequence: CDR1 GTSNPN, CDR2 SVGIG (reference sequence). The CDR3 spans 12 residues. The ends were cut back, 3 bases at V and 10 bases at J, with 13 bases in the middle. This clonotype was counted ten times or more. What it binds is unknown. TCRdb re-analysed the multiplex PCR reads in MiXCR, keeping a single row per CDR3 protein. The sample lists around 230,000 distinct CDR3 sequences; about 30% were seen once. Axillary draining lymph nodes of breast cancer patients supplied the node samples. Sequencing input: axillary lymph node tissue. The rearrangement uses TRBV30 and TRBJ2-1; tentative D call: TRBD1 (6 bases). The sequence was obtained from a female donor with breast cancer. Some clones in this sample may be carry-over from other donors' samples. The CDR3 DNA sequence: TGTGCCTGGAGCCCCCACAGGGAAGAGCAGTTCTTC. Encoded protein: CAWSPHREEQFF.